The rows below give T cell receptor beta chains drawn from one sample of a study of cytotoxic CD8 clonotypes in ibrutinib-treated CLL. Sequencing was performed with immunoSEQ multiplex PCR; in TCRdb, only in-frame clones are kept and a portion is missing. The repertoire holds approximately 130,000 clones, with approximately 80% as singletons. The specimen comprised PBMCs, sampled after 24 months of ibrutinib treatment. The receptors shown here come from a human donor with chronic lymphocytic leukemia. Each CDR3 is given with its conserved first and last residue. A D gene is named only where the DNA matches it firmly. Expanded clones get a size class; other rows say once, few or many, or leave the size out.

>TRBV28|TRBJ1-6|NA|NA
TGTGCCAGCAGTTTAGGAGTATCACCCCTCCACTTT
CASSLGVSPLHF
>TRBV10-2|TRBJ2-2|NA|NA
TGCGCCAGCATTATGATTGGGAACACCGGGGAGCTGTTTTTT
CASIMIGNTGELFF
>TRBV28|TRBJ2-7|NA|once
TGTGCCAGCAGTTTTATCTACGAGCAGTACTTC
CASSFIYEQYF
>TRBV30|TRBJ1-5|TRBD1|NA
TGTGCCTGGAGTCCCGGGACAGGGTATAATCAGCCCCAGCATTTT
CAWSPGTGYNQPQHF
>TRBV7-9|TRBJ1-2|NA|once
TGTGCCAGCAGCCAGGACAGCAGCTATGGCTACACCTTC
CASSQDSSYGYTF
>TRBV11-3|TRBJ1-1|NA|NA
TGTGCCAGCAGCCAGGGTTTGAACACTGAAGCTTTCTTT
CASSQGLNTEAFF
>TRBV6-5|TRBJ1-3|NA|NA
TGTGCCAGCAGTTATGGCTTTATCTCTGGAAACACCATATATTTT
CASSYGFISGNTIYF
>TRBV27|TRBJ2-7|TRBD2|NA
TGTGCCAGCCAAACGAAGCGGGGGGGCCTCTACGAGCAGTACTTC
CASQTKRGGLYEQYF
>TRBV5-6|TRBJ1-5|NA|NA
TGTGCCAGCAGCGAACGGACAATACGAAATCAGCCCCAGCATTTT
CASSERTIRNQPQHF
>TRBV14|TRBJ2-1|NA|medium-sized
TGTGCCAGCAGCCCAGGGACGCACAATGAGCAGTTCTTC
CASSPGTHNEQFF
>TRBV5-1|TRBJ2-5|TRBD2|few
TGCGCCAGCAGTGATGTAGCGGGGAGTCAAGAGACCCAGTACTTC
CASSDVAGSQETQYF
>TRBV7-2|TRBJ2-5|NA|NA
TGTGCCAGCAGCCCCCCGGGCAGGGGGGAAGAGACCCAGTACTTC
CASSPPGRGEETQYF
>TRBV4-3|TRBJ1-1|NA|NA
TGCGCCAGCAGCATAACACAGGGAGTTGGCGAAGCTTTCTTT
CASSITQGVGEAFF
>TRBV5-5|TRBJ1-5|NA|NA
TGTGCCAGCAGCTTGGATTGGGACCAGCCCCAGCATTTT
CASSLDWDQPQHF
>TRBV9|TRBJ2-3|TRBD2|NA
TGTGCCAGCAGCGTAGCTACAGCGGGGGCCACAGATACGCAGTATTTT
CASSVATAGATDTQYF
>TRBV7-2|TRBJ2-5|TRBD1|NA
TGTGCCAGCAGCTCCCCGACAGGGCAAGAGACCCAGTACTTC
CASSSPTGQETQYF